Below, 21 T cell receptor beta chains from the same sample are listed, as sequenced in a study of T cell clones after liver transplantation. Clones were sequenced by immunoSEQ multiplex PCR, and TCRdb holds only the in-frame ones, with some missing. The table records tens of thousands of clones, 82% of them present only once. Source: CD4+ T cells from blood, taken almost 47 months after liver transplant. These TCRs come from a human patient who received a liver transplant. Some T cells may be transferred from the graft donor.

The chain couples TRBV4-3 to TRBJ2-5, with D possibly matching TRBD2 (6 bases). Germline CDR1 and CDR2: LGHNA and YSLEER. The CDR3 extends over 17 amino acids. Trimming removed 0 bases at V and 0 bases at J, with 14 bases between. The CDR3 nucleotides are TGCGCCAGCAGCCAAGATTACTTTAGGGACTACCAAGAGACCCAGTACTTC. Its translation: CASSQDYFRDYQETQYF.

This chain connects TRBV5-4 to TRBJ1-1; D not resolved. Germline lookup yields CDR1 SGHNT and CDR2 YYREEE (reference sequence). The V end was cut by 2 bases, the J end by 5 bases, with 7 bases between. The CDR3 covers 12 residues. Here the CDR3 DNA reads TGTGCCAGCAGCTTCGATGATACTGAAGCTTTCTTT. Its translation: CASSFDDTEAFF.

The chain combines TRBV2 with TRBJ2-1, with a weak D call TRBD1 (6 bases). Trimming took 2 bases from V and 8 from J, leaving 22 bases between them. The CDR3 length is 17 residues. Germline V gives CDR1 SNHLY, CDR2 FYNNEI. This CDR3 reads CASSEWGPGLSWDEQFF. The CDR3, as DNA: TGTGCCAGCAGTGAATGGGGGCCGGGGTTAAGTTGGGATGAGCAGTTCTTC.

The chain combines TRBV4-3 with TRBJ2-1; 7 bases are shared with TRBD2. Germline V gene data show CDR1 as LGHNA and CDR2 as YSLEER. The CDR3 has 16 residues. V lost 1 base to trimming and J lost 10 bases; unmatched junction nucleotides: 13. This CDR3 reads CASSQGLASALGEQFF. In DNA form, the CDR3 reads TGCGCCAGCAGCCAAGGACTAGCTAGCGCCCTAGGGGAGCAGTTCTTC.

This clone was seen once. This chain connects TRBV25-1 to TRBJ2-7; D not certain. The V and J ends lost 6 bases and 5 bases respectively, with 11 bases between them. The germline gives CDR1 MGHDK, CDR2 SYGVNS. There are 12 residues in the CDR3. Here the CDR3 DNA reads TGTGCCAGCAGGGAAGACTCGGACGAGCAGTACTTC. The encoded protein is CASREDSDEQYF.

The genes are TRBV28 and TRBJ1-1; 8 bases align to TRBD1. From germline, CDR1 is MDHEN and CDR2 SYDVKM. V gave up 6 bases and J gave up 0 bases; unmatched junction bases: 6. The CDR3 sequence is 15 residues long. For the CDR3, the DNA is TGTGCCAGCAGGCCGGGGACAGGTGTGAACACTGAAGCTTTCTTT. The encoded protein is CASRPGTGVNTEAFF. Combining the CDR3 with reference TRBV28 and TRBJ1-1 gives the whole variable domain DVKVTQSSRYLVKRTGEKVFLECVQDMDHENMFWYRQDPGLGLRLIYFSYDVKMKEKGDIPEGYSVSREKKERFSLILESASTNQTSMYLCASRPGTGVNTEAFFGQGTRLTVV.

V is TRBV7-2 and J is TRBJ2-2; D gene ambiguous. Germline-derived CDR1 and CDR2 are SGHTA and FQGNSA. The CDR3 is 12 residues long. Deletions cut 3 bases from V and 3 bases from J, with 2 bases between. CDR3 DNA sequence: TGTGCCAGCAGCTTCCACACCGGGGAGCTGTTTTTT. Translated: CASSFHTGELFF.

V and J are TRBV6-5 and TRBJ2-1; maybe TRBD2 (5 bases). V was cut by 1 base and J by 7 bases, with 14 bases left in between. The CDR3 spans 15 residues. Germline CDR1 and CDR2: MNHEY and SVGAGI. This CDR3 is CASSYLGRGRNEQFF. CDR3 DNA sequence: TGTGCCAGCAGTTACTTGGGAAGAGGGCGGAATGAGCAGTTCTTC.

The chain recombines TRBV7-9 with TRBJ2-2; D ambiguous. With 5 bases removed from V and 5 bases from J, the gap between germline ends came to 3 bases. Per the germline V gene, CDR1 is SEHNR and CDR2 is FQNEAQ (reference sequence). This CDR3 spans 11 amino acids. CDR3 loop: CASSPTGELFF. The CDR3 DNA follows: TGTGCCAGCAGCCCGACCGGGGAGCTGTTTTTT.

The genes are TRBV7-9 and TRBJ2-5; 12 bases map to TRBD2. The CDR3 is 16 amino acids. J lost 7 bases, V lost 5 bases, and 11 bases had no gene match. Germline V CDR1 and CDR2: SEHNR, FQNEAQ (reference sequence). In DNA form, the CDR3 reads TGTGCCAGCAGCCGGCGACTAGCGGGAGAACTGAGGACCCAGTACTTC. Translation gives CASSRRLAGELRTQYF.

This clone appeared a few times. In DNA form, the CDR3 reads TGTGCCAGCAGCGTAGGGAGGCCCCCCTACGAGCAGTACTTC. It encodes CASSVGRPPYEQYF. The chain uses TRBV9 and TRBJ2-7; D possibly corresponds to TRBD2 (5 bases). Germline CDR1 and CDR2: SGDLS and YYNGEE. The CDR3 runs to 14 residues. V lost 0 bases and J 2 bases, leaving 9 bases between the germline ends.

This chain uses TRBV19 with TRBJ1-5; possibly TRBD1 for D (6 bases). Looked up from germline, CDR1 is LNHDA and CDR2 is SQIVND (reference sequence). The V and J ends lost 5 bases and 2 bases respectively, with 16 bases between them. The CDR3 is made up of 16 amino acids. In DNA, the CDR3 is TGTGCCAGTAGTTCGCGGTCGAAGGGGGGCAATCAGCCCCAGCATTTT. Translated: CASSSRSKGGNQPQHF.

This rearrangement joins TRBV28 to TRBJ2-5; D remains unclear. Germline CDR1 is MDHEN and CDR2 is SYDVKM. CDR3 size: 13 residues. Between the trimmed V and J ends, which lost 4 bases and 3 bases, there was a span of 9 bases. The CDR3, as DNA: TGTGCCAGCAGTTGGGTCACTGAAGAGACCCAGTACTTC. Residues: CASSWVTEETQYF. Full variable domain (outside the CDR3, taken from reference TRBV28 and TRBJ2-5): DVKVTQSSRYLVKRTGEKVFLECVQDMDHENMFWYRQDPGLGLRLIYFSYDVKMKEKGDIPEGYSVSREKKERFSLILESASTNQTSMYLCASSWVTEETQYFGPGTRLLVL.

The rearrangement joins TRBV4-3 to TRBJ1-1, with D tentatively TRBD1 (5 bases). Between the trimmed V and J ends, which lost 0 bases and 7 bases, there was a span of 9 bases. The CDR3 sequence is 13 residues long. Germline CDR1 and CDR2: LGHNA and YSLEER. The CDR3 sequence is CASSQDREDEAFF. DNA of the CDR3: TGCGCCAGCAGCCAAGACAGGGAGGATGAAGCTTTCTTT.

The chain couples TRBV27 to TRBJ2-3; weak D call: TRBD1 (6 bases). Trimming stripped 5 bases from V and 4 bases from J, with 13 bases between. The CDR3 runs 14 residues. CDR1 is MNHEY and CDR2 is SMNVEV in the germline V gene (reference sequence). CDR3 sequence reads: CASSQTWGPDTQYF. The CDR3 DNA follows: TGTGCCAGCAGTCAGACTTGGGGGCCAGATACGCAGTATTTT.

In this sample, this clone turned up once. The chain employs TRBV7-9 and TRBJ1-2; 8 bases are a match to TRBD1. The germline V gene has CDR1 SEHNR and CDR2 FQNEAQ (reference sequence). The length of the CDR3 is 18 residues. J lost 5 bases, V lost 1 base, and 15 bases had no gene match. The CDR3 coding sequence is TGTGCCAGCAGCTTAGAGGTCTCGGACAGGGACCTCGGGTATGGCTACACCTTC. It specifies CASSLEVSDRDLGYGYTF.

A few counts support this clone. The rearrangement joins TRBV30 to TRBJ2-1; D is perhaps TRBD2 (5 bases). V shed 2 bases and J shed 5 bases, with 19 bases lying between them. The CDR3 is made up of 16 amino acids. Germline lookup yields CDR1 GTSNPN and CDR2 SVGIG (reference sequence). This chain's CDR3 is CAWSSRRGLLDNEQFF. For the CDR3, the DNA is TGTGCCTGGAGTTCCAGAAGAGGACTCTTGGACAATGAGCAGTTCTTC.

The chain carries TRBV5-1 and TRBJ2-7, with D possibly TRBD1 on 5 matching bases. This CDR3 region has 13 residues. In germline, CDR1 is SGHRS, CDR2 YFSETQ. V lost 5 bases to trimming and J lost 7 bases, with 16 bases between them. CDR3 in amino acids: CASSSQGAWEQYF. The CDR3, as DNA: TGCGCCAGCAGTTCACAAGGGGCCTGGGAGCAGTACTTC.

V is TRBV5-1 and J is TRBJ2-5; 8 bases are shared with TRBD2. Trimming cost V 3 bases and J 5 bases; bases outside gene matches: 9. The CDR3 totals 15 residues. Germline V CDR1 and CDR2: SGHRS, YFSETQ. The CDR3 is CASSSGGAFEETQYF. DNA of the CDR3: TGCGCCAGCAGCTCGGGGGGGGCTTTCGAGGAGACCCAGTACTTC.

The rearrangement uses TRBV2 and TRBJ2-1; the match to TRBD2 covers 10 bases. Trimming took 10 bases from V and 6 from J; bases not matched to a gene: 6. In germline, CDR1 is SNHLY, CDR2 FYNNEI. The CDR3 consists of 13 residues. Here the CDR3 DNA reads TGTGCCACTAAGCGGGAGGGCGTCAATGAGCAGTTCTTC. Protein product: CATKREGVNEQFF.

The chain carries TRBV5-1 and TRBJ2-5; 7 bases match TRBD2. The CDR3 loop spans 15 amino acids. The V gene's germline CDR1 is SGHRS and CDR2 YFSETQ. V gave up 5 bases and J gave up 2 bases; unmatched junction bases: 9. In DNA form, the CDR3 reads TGCGCCAGCAGGGAATCAGGGAGGGGACAAGAGACCCAGTACTTC. This codes for CASRESGRGQETQYF.